This TCR beta chain was observed in a study of blood T cell repertoires in COVID-19. Across the whole study: Donors in the United States, Italy and Spain gave samples during acute or convalescent COVID-19. The cDNA or gDNA used as material had been derived from T cells, B-cell-depleted T cells, or PBMCs.

The V gene end was trimmed by 2 bases and the J gene end by 4 bases; junction bases not matched to a gene: 5. This CDR3 has 15 amino acids. Germline V gene data show CDR1 as SGHTA and CDR2 as FQGNSA. Original processing notes: Amplifying reference gene primers gave estimates of nucleated cell counts. Assay used: immunoSEQ multiplex PCR; TCRdb lists only in-frame clones, some missing. V, J and clone size derive from that table, while D and trimming were established from the DNA sequence. The table records 200,000 to 300,000 clones, 86% of them present only once. The sequencing sample was made of peripheral blood. The origin of this receptor is a man younger than 40 with active or convalescent COVID-19. V gene TRBV7-2 combines with J gene TRBJ2-5; 9 bases fit TRBD1. The CDR3 reads CASSLHRGQGETQYF. The CDR3 DNA reads as TGTGCCAGCAGCTTACACAGGGGGCAGGGAGAGACCCAGTACTTC.